This T cell receptor beta chain originates from a study of CD8 T cells in ankylosing spondylitis. Germline CDR1 is SGHNT and CDR2 is YYREEE (reference sequence). The CDR3 extends over 14 amino acids. Study conclusions and caveats: Disease-linked clones, CD8+, were relatively rare in peripheral blood. Several of the motif variants were reported before in synovial fluid and blood from reactive arthritis. What appeared characteristic of ankylosing spondylitis blood was a TCR beta motif of eight highly homologous variants.

Quantitative 5'-RACE was performed with molecular barcodes, and it yielded the TCR beta libraries. TCRdb analysed the 5' RACE reads with MiXCR anew, one entry per CDR3 protein. The data hold 150,000 to 250,000 distinct CDR3 sequences, with over 10% observed a single time. As concerns this clonotype: Its antigen is currently unknown. The junction and the germline gene differ at one end; a read error may be behind it.

The specimen sequenced was blood, either unsorted or a sorted T cell fraction (not recorded which). The receptor's source is a male donor with ankylosing spondylitis or in good health (not recorded which). This chain joins TRBV5-4 and TRBJ2-5; tentative D call: TRBD2 (5 bases). Here the CDR3 reads CASSLWNEGENQYF. CDR3 bases: TGTGCCAGCAGCTTGTGGAATGAGGGCGAGAACCAGTACTTC.